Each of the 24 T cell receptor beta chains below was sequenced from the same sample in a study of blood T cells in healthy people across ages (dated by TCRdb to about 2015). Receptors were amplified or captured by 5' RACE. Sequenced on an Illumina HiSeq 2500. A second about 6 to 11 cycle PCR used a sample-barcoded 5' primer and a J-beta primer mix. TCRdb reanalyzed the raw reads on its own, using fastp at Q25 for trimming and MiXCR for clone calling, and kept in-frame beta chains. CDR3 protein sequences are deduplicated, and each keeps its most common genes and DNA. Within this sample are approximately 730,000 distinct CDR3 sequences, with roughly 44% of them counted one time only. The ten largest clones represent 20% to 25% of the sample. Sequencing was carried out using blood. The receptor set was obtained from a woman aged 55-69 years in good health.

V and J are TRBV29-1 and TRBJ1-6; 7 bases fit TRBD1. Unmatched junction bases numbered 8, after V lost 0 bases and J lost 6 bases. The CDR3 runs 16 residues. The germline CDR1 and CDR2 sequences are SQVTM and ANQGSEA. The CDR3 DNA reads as TGCAGCGTTGAAGAAGCCTGGGACAGAGCTAATTCACCCCTCCACTTT. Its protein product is CSVEEAWDRANSPLHF.

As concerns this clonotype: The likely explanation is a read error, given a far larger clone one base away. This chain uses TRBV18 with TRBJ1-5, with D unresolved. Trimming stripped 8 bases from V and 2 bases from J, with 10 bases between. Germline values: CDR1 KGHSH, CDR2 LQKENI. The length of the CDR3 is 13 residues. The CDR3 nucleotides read TGTGCCAGCGCACTTGAAGGCAATCAGCCCCAGCATTTT. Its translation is CASALEGNQPQHF.

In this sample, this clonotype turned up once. In DNA form, the CDR3 reads TGCGCCAGCAGCCAAGCCCCCAGGGGCCTCAATGAGCAGTTCTTC. Its translation is CASSQAPRGLNEQFF. This chain uses TRBV4-1 with TRBJ2-1; possible D gene TRBD1, 6 bases. There are 15 residues in the CDR3. The germline V gene encodes CDR1 MGHRA and CDR2 YSYEKL. Trimming took off 1 base at V and 6 bases at J, with 13 bases between the two ends.

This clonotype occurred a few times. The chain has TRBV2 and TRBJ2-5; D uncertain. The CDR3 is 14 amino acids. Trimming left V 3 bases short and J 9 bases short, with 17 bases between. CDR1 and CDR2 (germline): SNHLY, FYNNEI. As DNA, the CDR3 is TGTGCCAGCAGTGACTATTTACGCGGCATGGCCCAGTACTTC. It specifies CASSDYLRGMAQYF.

The CDR3 DNA is TGCAGTGCTTTTCAGGGGAATAGCAATCAGCCCCAGCATTTT. As protein: CSAFQGNSNQPQHF. The chain recombines TRBV20-1 with TRBJ1-5, with a weak D call TRBD1 (6 bases). V dropped 5 bases and J dropped 0 bases, with 11 bases sitting between them. The CDR3 loop spans 14 amino acids. Germline V lookup: CDR1 DFQATT, CDR2 SNEGSKA (reference sequence).

The CDR3 nucleotides are TGCAGTGCCCTGATTAGCGGGAGGGCAAATGAGCAGTTCTTC. Its protein is CSALISGRANEQFF. The genes are TRBV20-1 and TRBJ2-1; 11 bases are a match to TRBD2. The germline gives CDR1 DFQATT, CDR2 SNEGSKA (reference sequence). The CDR3 runs 14 residues. V lost 6 bases and J lost 7; bases outside the gene matches: 8.

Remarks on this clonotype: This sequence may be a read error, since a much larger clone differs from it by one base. The CDR3 DNA follows: TGCAGTGCGACCCTAGCGGGGACGGAGGGTGAGCAGTACTTC. Translated: CSATLAGTEGEQYF. J is TRBJ2-5 and V is TRBV20-1; 9 bases match TRBD2. Germline V lookup: CDR1 DFQATT, CDR2 SNEGSKA (reference sequence). V lost 6 bases, J lost 11 bases, and 16 bases stayed unmatched. The CDR3 has 14 residues.

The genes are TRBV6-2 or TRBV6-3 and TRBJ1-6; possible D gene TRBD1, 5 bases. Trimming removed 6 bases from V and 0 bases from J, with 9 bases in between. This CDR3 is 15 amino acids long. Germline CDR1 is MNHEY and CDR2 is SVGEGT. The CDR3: CASSEGVSYNSPLHF. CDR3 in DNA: TGTGCCAGCAGCGAAGGGGTCTCCTATAATTCACCCCTCCACTTT.

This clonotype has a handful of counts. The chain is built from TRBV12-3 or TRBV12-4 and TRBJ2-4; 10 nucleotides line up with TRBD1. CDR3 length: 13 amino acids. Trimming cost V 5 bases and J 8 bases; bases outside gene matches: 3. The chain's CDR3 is CASSDGQGDIQYF. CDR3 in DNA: TGTGCCAGCAGTGACGGACAGGGGGACATTCAGTACTTC.

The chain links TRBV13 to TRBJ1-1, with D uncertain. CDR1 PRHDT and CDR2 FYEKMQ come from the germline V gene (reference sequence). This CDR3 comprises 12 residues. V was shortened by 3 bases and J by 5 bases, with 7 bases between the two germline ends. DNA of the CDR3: TGTGCCAGCAGCTTCGGTAGGACTGAAGCTTTCTTT. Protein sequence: CASSFGRTEAFF.

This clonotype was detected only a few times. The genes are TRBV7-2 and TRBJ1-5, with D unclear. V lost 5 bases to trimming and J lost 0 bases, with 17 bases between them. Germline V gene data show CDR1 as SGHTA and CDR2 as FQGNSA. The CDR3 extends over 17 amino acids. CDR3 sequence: CASSRRKDSNSNQPQHF. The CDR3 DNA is TGTGCCAGCAGCCGAAGGAAGGATTCCAATAGCAATCAGCCCCAGCATTTT.

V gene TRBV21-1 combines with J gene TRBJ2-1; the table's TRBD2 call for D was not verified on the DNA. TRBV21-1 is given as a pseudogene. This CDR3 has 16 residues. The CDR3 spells CASSMQGGRAEIEQFF. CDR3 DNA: TGTGCCAGCAGCATGCAGGGCGGGAGGGCCGAGATAGAGCAGTTCTTC.

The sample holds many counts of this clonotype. The CDR3 DNA is TGTGCCAGCAGCCCGGGACACAACTATGGCTACACCTTC. It encodes CASSPGHNYGYTF. J is TRBJ1-2 and V is TRBV6-6; D is perhaps TRBD1 (6 bases). V lost 6 bases to trimming and J lost 2 bases, with 10 bases between them. CDR1 is MNHNY and CDR2 is SVGAGI in the germline V gene (reference sequence). The CDR3 loop spans 13 amino acids.

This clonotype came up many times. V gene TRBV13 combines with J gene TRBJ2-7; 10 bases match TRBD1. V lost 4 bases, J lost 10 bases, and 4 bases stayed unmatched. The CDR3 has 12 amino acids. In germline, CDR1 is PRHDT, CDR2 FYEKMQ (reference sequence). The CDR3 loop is CASSSDRGSQYF. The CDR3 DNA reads TGTGCCAGCAGCTCGGACAGGGGGTCCCAGTACTTC.

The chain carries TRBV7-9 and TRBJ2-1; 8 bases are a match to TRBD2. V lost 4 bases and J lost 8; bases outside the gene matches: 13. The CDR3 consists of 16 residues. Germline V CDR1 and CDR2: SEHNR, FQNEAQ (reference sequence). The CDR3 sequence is CASSSTRSGSKDEQFF. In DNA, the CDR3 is TGTGCCAGCAGCTCCACGCGGAGCGGGAGTAAAGATGAGCAGTTCTTC.

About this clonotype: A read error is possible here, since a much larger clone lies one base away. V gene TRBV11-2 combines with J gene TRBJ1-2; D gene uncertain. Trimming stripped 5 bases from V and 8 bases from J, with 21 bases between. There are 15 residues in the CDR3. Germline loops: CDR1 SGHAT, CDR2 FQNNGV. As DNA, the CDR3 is TGTGCCAGCAGCCCCGCCGGCGGACGTTTGGACGGCTACACCTTC. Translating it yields CASSPAGGRLDGYTF.

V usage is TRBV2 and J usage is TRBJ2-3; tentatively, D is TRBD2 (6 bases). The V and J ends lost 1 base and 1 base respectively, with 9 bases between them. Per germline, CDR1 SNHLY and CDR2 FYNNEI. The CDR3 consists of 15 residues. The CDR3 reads CASSEEWRGTDTQYF. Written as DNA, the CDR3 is TGTGCCAGCAGTGAAGAGTGGAGGGGCACAGATACGCAGTATTTT.

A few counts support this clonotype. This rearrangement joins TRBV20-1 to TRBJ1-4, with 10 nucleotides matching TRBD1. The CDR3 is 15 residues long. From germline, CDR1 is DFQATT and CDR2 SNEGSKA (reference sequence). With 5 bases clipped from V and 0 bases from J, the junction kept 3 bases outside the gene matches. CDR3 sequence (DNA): TGCAGTGCTGTGGACAGGGGGACAACTAATGAAAAACTGTTTTTT. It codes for CSAVDRGTTNEKLFF.

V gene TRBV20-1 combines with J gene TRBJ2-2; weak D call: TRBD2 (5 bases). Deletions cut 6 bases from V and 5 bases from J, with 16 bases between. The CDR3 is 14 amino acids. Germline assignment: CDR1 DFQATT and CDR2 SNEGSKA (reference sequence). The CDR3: CSAPSPGITGELFF. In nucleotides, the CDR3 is TGCAGTGCCCCTAGCCCCGGCATAACCGGGGAGCTGTTTTTT.

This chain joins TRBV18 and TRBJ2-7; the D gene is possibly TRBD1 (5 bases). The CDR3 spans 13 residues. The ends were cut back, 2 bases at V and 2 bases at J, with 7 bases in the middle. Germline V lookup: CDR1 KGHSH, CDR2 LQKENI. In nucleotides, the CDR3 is TGTGCCAGCTCACCAGGACATGCCTACGAGCAGTACTTC. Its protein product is CASSPGHAYEQYF.

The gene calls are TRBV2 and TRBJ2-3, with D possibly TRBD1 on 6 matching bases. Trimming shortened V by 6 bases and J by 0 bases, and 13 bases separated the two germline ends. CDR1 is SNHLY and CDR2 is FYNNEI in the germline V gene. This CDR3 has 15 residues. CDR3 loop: CASRARTVSTDTQYF. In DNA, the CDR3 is TGTGCCAGCAGGGCGCGGACAGTTAGCACAGATACGCAGTATTTT. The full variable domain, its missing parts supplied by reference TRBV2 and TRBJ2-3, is EPEVTQTPSHQVTQMGQEVILRCVPISNHLYFYWYRQILGQKVEFLVSFYNNEISEKSEIFDDQFSVERPDGSNFTLKIRSTKLEDSAMYFCASRARTVSTDTQYFGPGTRLTVL.

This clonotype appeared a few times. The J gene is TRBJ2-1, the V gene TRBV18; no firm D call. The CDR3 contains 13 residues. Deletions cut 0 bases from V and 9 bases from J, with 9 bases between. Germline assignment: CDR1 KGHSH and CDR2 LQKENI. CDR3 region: CASSPPTGVEQFF. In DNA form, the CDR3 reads TGTGCCAGCTCACCACCGACGGGTGTTGAGCAGTTCTTC.

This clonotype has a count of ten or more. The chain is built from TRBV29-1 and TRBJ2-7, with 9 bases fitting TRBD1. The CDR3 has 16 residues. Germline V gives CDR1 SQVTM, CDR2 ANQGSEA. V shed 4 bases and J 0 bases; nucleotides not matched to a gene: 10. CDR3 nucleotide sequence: TGCAGCGTTGCGGGTATACCGGGACAGGGCTCCTACGAGCAGTACTTC. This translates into CSVAGIPGQGSYEQYF.

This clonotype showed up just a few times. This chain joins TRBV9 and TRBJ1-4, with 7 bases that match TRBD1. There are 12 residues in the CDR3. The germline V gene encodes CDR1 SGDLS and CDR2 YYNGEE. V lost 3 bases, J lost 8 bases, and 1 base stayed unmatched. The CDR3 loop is CASSADREKLFF. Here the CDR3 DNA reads TGTGCCAGCAGCGCGGACAGGGAAAAACTGTTTTTT.